Shown below are 7 T cell receptor beta chains from a single sample sequenced in a study of T cell changes during pregnancy in multiple sclerosis. Clones were read by immunoSEQ multiplex PCR, and TCRdb kept only the in-frame ones, dropping some. The sample holds 76,000 or so clones, about 93% seen once. Sequencing was performed on peripheral blood, taken in the second trimester of pregnancy. Source of these receptors: a female donor in good health, enrolled as a control in a pregnancy study.

The gene calls are TRBV10-3 and TRBJ2-1; 7 positions agree with TRBD1. V shed 7 bases, J shed 6 bases, and the junction held 9 bases outside the gene matches. The CDR3 runs to 14 residues. Germline-derived CDR1 and CDR2 are ENHRY and SYGVKD. CDR3 residues: CAITERGQLNEQFF. In DNA, the CDR3 is TGTGCCATCACCGAAAGGGGACAGCTCAATGAGCAGTTCTTC.

This sequence joins TRBV6-1 and TRBJ2-5, with 8 bases aligning to TRBD1. The germline gives CDR1 MNHNS, CDR2 SASEGT. V lost 2 bases to trimming and J lost 5 bases; unmatched junction nucleotides: 7. The CDR3 runs to 15 residues. The CDR3 region is CASSEYTGGLETQYF. In nucleotides, the CDR3 is TGTGCCAGCAGTGAATATACAGGGGGGTTGGAGACCCAGTACTTC.

The chain has TRBV27 and TRBJ1-4; D is undetermined. Trimming took off 8 bases at V and 7 bases at J, with 8 bases between the two ends. Germline V CDR1 and CDR2: MNHEY, SMNVEV (reference sequence). This CDR3 has 11 residues. The CDR3 here is CASGVSEKLFF. The CDR3 DNA follows: TGTGCCAGCGGAGTGAGTGAAAAACTGTTTTTT. Full variable domain (outside the CDR3, taken from reference TRBV27 and TRBJ1-4): EAQVTQNPRYLITVTGKKLTVTCSQNMNHEYMSWYRQDPGLGLRQIYYSMNVEVTDKGDVPEGYKVSRKEKRNFPLILESPSPNQTSLYFCASGVSEKLFFGSGTQLSVL.

The chain recombines TRBV7-3 with TRBJ2-3; 10 nucleotides match TRBD2. The CDR3 length is 18 residues. The germline CDR1 and CDR2 sequences are SGHTA and FQGTGA. The ends lost 5 bases at V and 2 bases at J; junction bases unmatched: 13. Here the CDR3 DNA reads TGTGCCAGCAGCCCGATGACGGCTAGCGGGGGCTACACAGATACGCAGTATTTT. This encodes CASSPMTASGGYTDTQYF.

This sequence joins TRBV7-3 and TRBJ2-7; 10 bases map to TRBD1. In germline, CDR1 is SGHTA, CDR2 FQGTGA. This CDR3 spans 16 amino acids. Unmatched junction bases numbered 5, after V lost 1 base and J lost 2 bases. CDR3 nucleotide sequence: TGTGCCAGCAGCTTAAGACCGGGACAGGGGCCCTACGAGCAGTACTTC. Translated: CASSLRPGQGPYEQYF.

This rearrangement joins TRBV19 to TRBJ1-4; perhaps TRBD1 as D (5 bases). The V and J ends lost 7 bases and 0 bases respectively, with 15 bases between them. The CDR3 runs 16 residues. Germline assignment: CDR1 LNHDA and CDR2 SQIVND (reference sequence). In DNA, the CDR3 is TGTGCCAGTACCGGGACTTGGGATGCAACTAATGAAAAACTGTTTTTT. Translated: CASTGTWDATNEKLFF.

V usage is TRBV19 and J usage is TRBJ2-1; 8 bases are shared with TRBD2. The CDR3 consists of 15 residues. Germline loops: CDR1 LNHDA, CDR2 SQIVND (reference sequence). Losses at the gene ends were 7 bases for V and 0 bases for J; bases not matched to a gene: 5. CDR3 sequence (DNA): TGTGCCAGTAATAGCGGGGAGAGCTCCTACAATGAGCAGTTCTTC. It specifies CASNSGESSYNEQFF.